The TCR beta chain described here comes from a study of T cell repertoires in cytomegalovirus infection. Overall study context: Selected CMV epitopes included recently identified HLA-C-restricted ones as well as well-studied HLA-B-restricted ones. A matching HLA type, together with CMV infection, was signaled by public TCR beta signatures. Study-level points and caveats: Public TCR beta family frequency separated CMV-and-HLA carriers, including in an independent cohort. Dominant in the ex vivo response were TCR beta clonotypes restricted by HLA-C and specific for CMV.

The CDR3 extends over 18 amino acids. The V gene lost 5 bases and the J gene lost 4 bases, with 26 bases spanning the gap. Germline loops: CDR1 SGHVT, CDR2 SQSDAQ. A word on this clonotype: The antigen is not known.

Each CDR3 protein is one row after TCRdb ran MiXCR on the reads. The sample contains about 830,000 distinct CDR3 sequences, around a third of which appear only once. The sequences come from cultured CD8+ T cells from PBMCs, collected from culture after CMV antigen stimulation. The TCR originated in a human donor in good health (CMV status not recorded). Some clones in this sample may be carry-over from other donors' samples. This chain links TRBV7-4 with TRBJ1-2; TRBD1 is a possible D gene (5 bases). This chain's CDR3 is CASSRDPLSTDSSYGYTF. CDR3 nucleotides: TGTGCCAGCAGCCGCGACCCCCTTTCGACAGATTCTAGCTATGGCTACACCTTC.